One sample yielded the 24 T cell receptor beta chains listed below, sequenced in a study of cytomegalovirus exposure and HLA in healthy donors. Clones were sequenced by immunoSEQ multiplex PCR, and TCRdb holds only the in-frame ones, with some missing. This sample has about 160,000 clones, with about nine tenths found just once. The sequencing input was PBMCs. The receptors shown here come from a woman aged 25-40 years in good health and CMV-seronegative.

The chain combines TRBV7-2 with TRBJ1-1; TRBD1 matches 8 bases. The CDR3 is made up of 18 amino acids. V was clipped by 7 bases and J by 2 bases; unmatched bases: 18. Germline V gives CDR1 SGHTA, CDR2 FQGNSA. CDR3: CASNPLGQAIHPNTEAFF. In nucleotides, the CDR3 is TGTGCCAGCAACCCTTTGGGACAGGCCATTCATCCTAACACTGAAGCTTTCTTT.

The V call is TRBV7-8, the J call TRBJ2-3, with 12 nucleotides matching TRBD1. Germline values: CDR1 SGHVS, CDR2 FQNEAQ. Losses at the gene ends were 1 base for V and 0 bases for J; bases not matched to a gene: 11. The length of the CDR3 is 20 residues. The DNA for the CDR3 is TGTGCCAGCAGCTTAGTAGAGGGACAGGGGGCTCTCCTTAGCACAGATACGCAGTATTTT. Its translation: CASSLVEGQGALLSTDTQYF.

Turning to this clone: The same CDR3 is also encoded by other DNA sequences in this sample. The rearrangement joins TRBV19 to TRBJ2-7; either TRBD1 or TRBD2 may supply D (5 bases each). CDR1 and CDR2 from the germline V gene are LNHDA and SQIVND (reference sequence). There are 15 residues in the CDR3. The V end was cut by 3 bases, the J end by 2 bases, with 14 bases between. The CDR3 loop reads CASSIGQGPTYEQYF. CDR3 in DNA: TGTGCCAGTAGTATTGGGCAGGGACCTACCTACGAGCAGTACTTC.

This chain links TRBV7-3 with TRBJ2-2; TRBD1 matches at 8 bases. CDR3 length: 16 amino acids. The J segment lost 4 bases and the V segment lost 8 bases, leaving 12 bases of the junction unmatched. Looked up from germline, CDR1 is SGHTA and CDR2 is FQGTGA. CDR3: CASSPGRTGPTGELFF. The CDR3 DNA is TGTGCCAGCTCCCCCGGGCGGACAGGGCCCACCGGGGAGCTGTTTTTT. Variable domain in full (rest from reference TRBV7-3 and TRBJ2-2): GAGVSQTPSNKVTEKGKYVELRCDPISGHTALYWYRQSLGQGPEFLIYFQGTGAADDSGLPNDRFFAVRPEGSVSTLKIQRTERGDSAVYLCASSPGRTGPTGELFFGEGSRLTVL.

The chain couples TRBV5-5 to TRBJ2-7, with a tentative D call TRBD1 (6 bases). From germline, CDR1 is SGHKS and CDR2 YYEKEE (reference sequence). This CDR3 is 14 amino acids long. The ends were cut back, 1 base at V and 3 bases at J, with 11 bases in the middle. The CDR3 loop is CASSLNSRGYEQYF. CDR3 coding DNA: TGTGCCAGCAGCTTGAATAGCAGGGGCTACGAGCAGTACTTC.

CDR3 coding DNA: TGTGCCAGCAGGGACAGGGGGACTGGAAACACCATATATTTT. Translating it yields CASRDRGTGNTIYF. This chain connects TRBV18 to TRBJ1-3, with 11 bases that match TRBD1. This CDR3 comprises 14 residues. Germline V gene lookup returns CDR1 KGHSH and CDR2 LQKENI. Losses at the gene ends were 8 bases for V and 2 bases for J; bases not matched to a gene: 2.

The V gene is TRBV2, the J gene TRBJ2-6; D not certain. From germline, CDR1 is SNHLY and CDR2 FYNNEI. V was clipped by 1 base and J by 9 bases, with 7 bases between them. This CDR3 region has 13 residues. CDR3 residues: CASSEGHLNVLTF. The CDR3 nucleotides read TGTGCCAGCAGTGAAGGTCACCTCAACGTCCTGACTTTC.

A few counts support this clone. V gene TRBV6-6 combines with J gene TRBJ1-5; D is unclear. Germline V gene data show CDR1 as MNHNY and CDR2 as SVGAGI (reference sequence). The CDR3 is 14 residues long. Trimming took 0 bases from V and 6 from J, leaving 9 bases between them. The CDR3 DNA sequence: TGTGCCAGCAGTTACTCACAGCCGGGTCAGCCCCAGCATTTT. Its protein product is CASSYSQPGQPQHF.

CDR3 loop: CASSPSRVGVTDTQYF. The CDR3 DNA follows: TGTGCCAGCAGCCCCTCCCGAGTCGGAGTCACAGATACGCAGTATTTT. V gene TRBV27 combines with J gene TRBJ2-3; D is uncertain. Germline V gene lookup returns CDR1 MNHEY and CDR2 SMNVEV (reference sequence). The CDR3 length is 16 residues. The V end was cut by 6 bases, the J end by 2 bases, with 18 bases between.

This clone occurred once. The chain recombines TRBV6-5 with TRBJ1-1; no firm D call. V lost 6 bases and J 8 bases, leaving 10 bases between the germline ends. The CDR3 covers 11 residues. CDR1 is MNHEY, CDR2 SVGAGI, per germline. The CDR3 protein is CASSLDGEAFF. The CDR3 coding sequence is TGTGCCAGCAGCCTAGACGGGGAAGCTTTCTTT.

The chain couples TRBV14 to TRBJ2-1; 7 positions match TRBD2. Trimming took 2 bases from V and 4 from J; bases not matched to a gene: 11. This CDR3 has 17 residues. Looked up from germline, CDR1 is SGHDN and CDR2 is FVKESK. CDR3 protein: CASSQFEGAGDYNEQFF. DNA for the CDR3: TGTGCCAGCAGCCAATTCGAAGGTGCGGGGGATTACAATGAGCAGTTCTTC.

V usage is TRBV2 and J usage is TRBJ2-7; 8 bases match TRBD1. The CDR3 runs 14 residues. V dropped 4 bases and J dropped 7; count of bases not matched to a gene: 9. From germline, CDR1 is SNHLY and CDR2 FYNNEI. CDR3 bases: TGTGCCAGCAGTGCGCGGCAGGGGGCGGGTGAGCAGTACTTC. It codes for CASSARQGAGEQYF. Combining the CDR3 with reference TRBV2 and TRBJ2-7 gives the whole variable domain EPEVTQTPSHQVTQMGQEVILRCVPISNHLYFYWYRQILGQKVEFLVSFYNNEISEKSEIFDDQFSVERPDGSNFTLKIRSTKLEDSAMYFCASSARQGAGEQYFGPGTRLTVT.

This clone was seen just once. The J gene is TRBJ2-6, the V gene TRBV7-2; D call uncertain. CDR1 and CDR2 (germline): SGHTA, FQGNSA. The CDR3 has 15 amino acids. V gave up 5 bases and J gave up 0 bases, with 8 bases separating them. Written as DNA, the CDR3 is TGTGCCAGCAGCCCTTTTTCCTCTGGGGCCAACGTCCTGACTTTC. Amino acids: CASSPFSSGANVLTF.

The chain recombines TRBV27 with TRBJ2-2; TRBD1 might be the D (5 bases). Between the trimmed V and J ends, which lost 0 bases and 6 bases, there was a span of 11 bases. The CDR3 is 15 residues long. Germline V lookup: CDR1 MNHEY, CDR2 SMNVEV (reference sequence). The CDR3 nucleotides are TGTGCCAGCAGTTTATCGCCAGGGTTCGCCGGGGAGCTGTTTTTT. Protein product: CASSLSPGFAGELFF.

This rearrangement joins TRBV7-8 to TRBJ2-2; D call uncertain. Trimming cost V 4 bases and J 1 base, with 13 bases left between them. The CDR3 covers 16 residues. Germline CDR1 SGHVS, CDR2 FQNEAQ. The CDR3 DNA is TGTGCCAGCAGCTACGCAAGCCGAGGGAACACCGGGGAGCTGTTTTTT. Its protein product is CASSYASRGNTGELFF.

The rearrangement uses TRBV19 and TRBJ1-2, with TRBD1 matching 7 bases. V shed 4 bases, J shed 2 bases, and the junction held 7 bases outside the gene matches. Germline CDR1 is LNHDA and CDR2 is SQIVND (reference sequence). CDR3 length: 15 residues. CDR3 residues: CASSTTPDRNYGYTF. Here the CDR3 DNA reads TGTGCCAGTAGTACTACACCGGACAGGAACTATGGCTACACCTTC. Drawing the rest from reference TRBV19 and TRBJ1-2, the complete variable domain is DGGITQSPKYLFRKEGQNVTLSCEQNLNHDAMYWYRQDPGQGLRLIYYSQIVNDFQKGDIAEGYSVSREKKESFPLTVTSAQKNPTAFYLCASSTTPDRNYGYTFGSGTRLTVV.

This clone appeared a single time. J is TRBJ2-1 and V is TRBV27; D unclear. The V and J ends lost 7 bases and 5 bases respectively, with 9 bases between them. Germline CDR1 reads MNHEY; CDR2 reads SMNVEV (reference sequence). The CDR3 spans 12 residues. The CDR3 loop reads CASIGDNNEQFF. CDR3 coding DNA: TGTGCCAGCATTGGGGATAACAATGAGCAGTTCTTC.

The CDR3 loop is CSVDTQREYNEQFF. CDR3 coding DNA: TGCAGCGTTGATACCCAGCGGGAGTACAATGAGCAGTTCTTC. This chain links TRBV29-1 with TRBJ2-1, with 8 nucleotides matching TRBD2. Germline lookup yields CDR1 SQVTM and CDR2 ANQGSEA. The V segment lost 3 bases and the J segment 4 bases; nucleotides outside the gene matches: 5. The CDR3 sequence is 14 residues long.

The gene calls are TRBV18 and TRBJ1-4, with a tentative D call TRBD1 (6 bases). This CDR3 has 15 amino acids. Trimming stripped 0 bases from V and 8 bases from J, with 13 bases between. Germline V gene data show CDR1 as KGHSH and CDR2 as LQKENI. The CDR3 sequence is CASSPPQGRSEKLFF. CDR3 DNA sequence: TGTGCCAGCTCACCACCGCAGGGGAGGTCCGAAAAACTGTTTTTT.

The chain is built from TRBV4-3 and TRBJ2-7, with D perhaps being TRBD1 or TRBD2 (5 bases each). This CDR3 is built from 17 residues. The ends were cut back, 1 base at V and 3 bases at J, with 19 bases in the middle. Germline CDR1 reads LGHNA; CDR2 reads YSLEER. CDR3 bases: TGCGCCAGCAGCCAAGCTGAAATGATTGGGACGGACTACGAGCAGTACTTC. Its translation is CASSQAEMIGTDYEQYF.

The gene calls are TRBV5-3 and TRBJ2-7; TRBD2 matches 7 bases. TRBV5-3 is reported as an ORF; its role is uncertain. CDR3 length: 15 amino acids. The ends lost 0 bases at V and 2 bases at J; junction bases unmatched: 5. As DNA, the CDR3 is TGTGCCAGAAGCTTGGTGGCTAGCGGCGCCTACGAGCAGTACTTC. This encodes CARSLVASGAYEQYF.

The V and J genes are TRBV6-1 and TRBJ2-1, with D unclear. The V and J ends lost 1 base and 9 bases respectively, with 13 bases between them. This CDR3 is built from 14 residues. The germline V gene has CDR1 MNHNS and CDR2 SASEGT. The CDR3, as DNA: TGTGCCAGCAGTGAAGTCCAAGGTTGGGGTGAGCAGTTCTTC. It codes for CASSEVQGWGEQFF.

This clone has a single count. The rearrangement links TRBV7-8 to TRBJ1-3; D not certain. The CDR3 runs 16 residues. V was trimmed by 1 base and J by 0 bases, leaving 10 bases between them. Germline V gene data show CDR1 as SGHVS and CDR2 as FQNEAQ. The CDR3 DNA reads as TGTGCCAGCAGCTTAGGACCATCCGACTCTGGAAACACCATATATTTT. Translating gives CASSLGPSDSGNTIYF.

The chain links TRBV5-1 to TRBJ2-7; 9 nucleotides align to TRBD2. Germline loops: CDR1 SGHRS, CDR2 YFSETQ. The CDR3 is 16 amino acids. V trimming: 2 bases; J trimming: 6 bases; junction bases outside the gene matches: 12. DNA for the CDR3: TGCGCCAGCAGCTTAGCTGGACTAGCGATCGGTGGCGAGCAGTACTTC. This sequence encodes CASSLAGLAIGGEQYF.